A single sample gave rise to the 11 T cell receptor beta chains below, sequenced in a study of response to subunit inactivated influenza vaccine. Using its own MiXCR run on the RT-PCR reads, TCRdb lists one record per CDR3 protein. The repertoire holds about 540,000 distinct CDR3 sequences, with under 30% as singletons. These records were also assigned to another study, of T cells expressing NK-cell markers. This second report adds: The authors made TCR beta cDNA libraries by 5'RACE template switching. This switching added a universal primer site and UMIs.

This specimen was CD4+ T cells sorted from PBMCs, taken about 11 days after vaccination. Receptors originate from a man aged 45 to 65 who received an inactivated influenza vaccine.

The chain links TRBV12-3 or TRBV12-4 to TRBJ2-3, with 15 nucleotides matching TRBD2. This CDR3 region has 18 residues. V trimming: 6 bases; J trimming: 5 bases; junction bases outside the gene matches: 12. The CDR3 DNA reads TGTGCCAGCAGCCCGGGACTAGCGGGGGGCCATGGTAGAGATACGCAGTATTTT. Its translation is CASSPGLAGGHGRDTQYF.

This clonotype has a handful of counts. The chain links TRBV19 to TRBJ1-1; a possible D gene is TRBD1 (6 bases). This CDR3 region has 14 residues. Trimming removed 2 bases from V and 4 bases from J, with 11 bases in between. Germline CDR1 and CDR2: LNHDA and SQIVND (reference sequence). In DNA, the CDR3 is TGTGCCAGTAGTATACCAGGGGATGCCACTGAAGCTTTCTTT. This sequence encodes CASSIPGDATEAFF.

The CDR3 DNA follows: TGTGCCGCCAACCAATTTGGATATGGCTACACCTTC. This codes for CAANQFGYGYTF. The V gene is TRBV19, the J gene TRBJ1-2; D gene uncertain. Between the trimmed V and J ends, which lost 11 bases and 5 bases, there was a span of 15 bases. Germline V gives CDR1 LNHDA, CDR2 SQIVND (reference sequence). The CDR3 extends over 12 amino acids.

The chain joins TRBV2 to TRBJ2-7; D unclear. Germline CDR1 SNHLY, CDR2 FYNNEI. V was cut by 2 bases and J by 6 bases, with 11 bases left in between. The CDR3 has 13 residues. The CDR3 protein is CASSEMLRSEQYF. The CDR3 region has the DNA TGTGCCAGCAGTGAAATGCTTAGAAGCGAGCAGTACTTC. The entire variable domain, with the rest obtained from reference TRBV2 and TRBJ2-7, is as follows: EPEVTQTPSHQVTQMGQEVILRCVPISNHLYFYWYRQILGQKVEFLVSFYNNEISEKSEIFDDQFSVERPDGSNFTLKIRSTKLEDSAMYFCASSEMLRSEQYFGPGTRLTVT.

This chain uses TRBV28 with TRBJ2-7, with 10 bases that match TRBD1. Trimming cost V 3 bases and J 5 bases; bases outside gene matches: 4. CDR1 and CDR2 (germline): MDHEN, SYDVKM. The CDR3 contains 14 residues. CDR3 bases: TGTGCCAGCAGTTTTCCCGGGACAGGGGACGAGCAGTACTTC. Protein: CASSFPGTGDEQYF. The full variable domain, its missing parts supplied by reference TRBV28 and TRBJ2-7, is DVKVTQSSRYLVKRTGEKVFLECVQDMDHENMFWYRQDPGLGLRLIYFSYDVKMKEKGDIPEGYSVSREKKERFSLILESASTNQTSMYLCASSFPGTGDEQYFGPGTRLTVT.

The rearrangement joins TRBV20-1 to TRBJ1-2; TRBD1 agrees at 8 bases. The CDR3 totals 13 residues. V was clipped by 2 bases and J by 7 bases; unmatched bases: 6. Germline V lookup: CDR1 DFQATT, CDR2 SNEGSKA (reference sequence). Here the CDR3 reads CSARQGAHSGYTF. As DNA, the CDR3 is TGCAGTGCTAGACAGGGGGCCCACTCTGGCTACACCTTC.

This clonotype came up a few times. This sequence joins TRBV24-1 and TRBJ2-2; tentatively, D is TRBD2 (5 bases). Trimming left V 8 bases short and J 6 bases short, with 12 bases between. Germline CDR1 reads KGHDR; CDR2 reads SFDVKD. This CDR3 has 13 residues. This CDR3 is CATTSGSAGELFF. As DNA, the CDR3 is TGTGCCACCACCAGCGGTAGCGCCGGGGAGCTGTTTTTT.

This clonotype has a count of ten or more. The rearrangement links TRBV20-1 to TRBJ2-1; D may be TRBD2 (5 bases). This CDR3 spans 14 amino acids. Germline-derived CDR1 and CDR2 are DFQATT and SNEGSKA (reference sequence). Trimming shortened V by 6 bases and J by 2 bases, and 14 bases separated the two germline ends. This CDR3 reads CSAHPTGAYNEQFF. CDR3 sequence (DNA): TGCAGTGCCCACCCTACCGGGGCCTACAATGAGCAGTTCTTC.

The chain combines TRBV4-2 with TRBJ1-2; the match to TRBD1 covers 7 bases. Per the germline V gene, CDR1 is LGHNA and CDR2 is YNFKEQ. CDR3 size: 15 residues. V was clipped by 1 base and J by 1 base; unmatched bases: 3. The CDR3 coding sequence is TGTGCCAGCAGCCAAGTGGGGGACAGTAACTATGGCTACACCTTC. As protein: CASSQVGDSNYGYTF.

This clonotype was counted many times. This chain links TRBV20-1 with TRBJ2-1, with 14 positions matching TRBD2. The V and J ends lost 6 bases and 3 bases, in that order; junction bases with no gene match: 7. The CDR3 is made up of 16 amino acids. Germline loops: CDR1 DFQATT, CDR2 SNEGSKA (reference sequence). The CDR3 DNA follows: TGCAGTGCAACGGGACTAGCGGGAGCTAACTACAATGAGCAGTTCTTC. It yields the protein CSATGLAGANYNEQFF.

This chain links TRBV4-2 with TRBJ2-7; TRBD2 matches at 11 bases. CDR1 LGHNA and CDR2 YNFKEQ come from the germline V gene. The CDR3 is 17 residues long. Trimming took 7 bases from V and 2 from J; bases not matched to a gene: 13. The CDR3 DNA follows: TGTGCCAGCATCCAGGGGACTAGCGGCGGAAGGCCCTACGAGCAGTACTTC. Residues: CASIQGTSGGRPYEQYF.